What follows are 8 T cell receptor beta chains derived from one specimen sequenced in a study of regulatory T cells in long-lasting Graves disease (dated by TCRdb to about 2021). Library preparation used multiplex PCR. The instrument was an Illumina HiSeq 4000. TCR beta libraries were built with iRepertoire HTBI primers and Arm-PCR amplification of CDR3 regions. The public reads were run again by TCRdb, first through fastp at Q25 and then through MiXCR, and only productive beta chains were kept. Rows are unified per CDR3 protein, each entry keeping the most common DNA and genes. A total of over 500,000 distinct CDR3 sequences appear in this sample, 15% to 20% of them only once. The ten largest make up approximately 20% of the sample. Explained via the paper, the time point label denotes: newly diagnosed GD, antithyroid drugs for less than 3 months. RNA was extracted from PBMCs in TRIzol for both TCR sequencing and RNA sequencing.

This sample also belongs to another study, concerning T cells in Graves' hyperthyroidism and ophthalmopathy.

Sequenced material: peripheral blood mononuclear cells (PBMCs), taken at new diagnosis, from a patient treated with antithyroid drugs. All receptors derive from a woman in her thirties with Graves disease. Donor details come from another sample of the same person, matched by shared clones.

This clonotype was detected many times. The gene calls are TRBV28 and TRBJ2-7; D might be TRBD1 (5 bases). The V gene lost 1 base and the J gene lost 2 bases, with 15 bases spanning the gap. Germline values: CDR1 MDHEN, CDR2 SYDVKM. CDR3 size: 16 residues. The CDR3 protein is CASSLSPTALAYEQYF. Written as DNA, the CDR3 is TGTGCCAGCAGTTTATCTCCGACAGCCTTGGCCTACGAGCAGTACTTC.

Points on this clonotype: A much larger clone differs from this one at a single base, so this may be a read error. This chain links TRBV20-1 with TRBJ1-1; no clear D gene. From germline, CDR1 is DFQATT and CDR2 SNEGSKA (reference sequence). The germline V and J ends were trimmed by 3 bases and 5 bases, with 13 bases remaining between them. The CDR3 extends over 13 amino acids. The CDR3 region is CSASIGVETEAFF. DNA of the CDR3: TGCAGTGCTAGTATCGGGGTAGAAACTGAAGCTTTCTTT.

The chain's CDR3 is CASSPWTVATEAFF. The CDR3 DNA sequence: TGCGCCAGCAGCCCGTGGACAGTGGCCACTGAAGCTTTCTTT. The V and J genes are TRBV5-1 and TRBJ1-1; perhaps TRBD1 as D (6 bases). Per the germline V gene, CDR1 is SGHRS and CDR2 is YFSETQ. The length of the CDR3 is 14 residues. Deletions cut 4 bases from V and 4 bases from J, with 14 bases between.

To note about this clonotype: A much more abundant neighbour one base away suggests this may be a read error. V is TRBV29-1 and J is TRBJ2-1; 9 bases agree with TRBD2. The CDR3 runs to 15 residues. Per germline, CDR1 SQVTM and CDR2 ANQGSEA. This CDR3 reads CSVLIAGVRANEQSF. DNA of the CDR3: TGCAGCGTCCTAATAGCGGGGGTTAGAGCCAATGAGCAGTCCTTC.

The V call is TRBV9, the J call TRBJ2-1, with TRBD2 identical over 9 bases. This CDR3 region has 15 residues. V shed 3 bases, J shed 4 bases, and the junction held 5 bases outside the gene matches. Germline V gene sequence: CDR1 SGDLS, CDR2 YYNGEE. Here the CDR3 DNA reads TGTGCCAGCAGCGCCTTAGCGGGAGAATACAATGAGCAGTTCTTC. Translation gives CASSALAGEYNEQFF.

V is TRBV20-1 and J is TRBJ2-3; no firm D call. Trimming removed 5 bases from V and 3 bases from J, with 12 bases in between. CDR3 length: 13 residues. Germline values: CDR1 DFQATT, CDR2 SNEGSKA (reference sequence). The CDR3 bases are TGCAGTGCTCTCTCACCTGGGACAGATACGCAGTATTTT. Protein: CSALSPGTDTQYF.

A few counts support this clonotype. The V gene is TRBV5-1, the J gene TRBJ2-7; D might be TRBD1 (5 bases). Germline CDR1 SGHRS, CDR2 YFSETQ. The CDR3 consists of 16 residues. V lost 0 bases and J 2 bases, leaving 15 bases between the germline ends. For the CDR3, the DNA is TGCGCCAGCAGCTTGGCCAGGGAAGGCCGCCCCTACGAGCAGTACTTC. It codes for CASSLAREGRPYEQYF.

This clonotype was seen repeatedly, ten times or more. This chain joins TRBV30 and TRBJ1-2; D is perhaps TRBD1 (6 bases). Trimming removed 4 bases at V and 8 bases at J, with 20 bases between. The CDR3 spans 14 residues. Germline V gives CDR1 GTSNPN, CDR2 SVGIG (reference sequence). In DNA form, the CDR3 reads TGTGCCTGGAATGGTGTTGGCAGGGGCGGAGGCTACACCTTC. It encodes CAWNGVGRGGGYTF.